The 5 T cell receptor beta chains below were found in one sample sequenced in a study of blood T cell repertoires in COVID-19. Using immunoSEQ multiplex PCR, the repertoire was profiled, and TCRdb retains in-frame clones only, with some absent. The profile shows approximately 200,000 clones, about 85% of them singletons. Sequences were obtained from PBMCs or T cells enriched from blood (not recorded which). These receptors came from a man aged 25-45 years who had recovered from COVID-19.

The chain carries TRBV28 and TRBJ1-5; a possible D gene is TRBD1 (5 bases). From germline, CDR1 is MDHEN and CDR2 SYDVKM. The V and J ends lost 3 bases and 7 bases respectively, with 10 bases between them. The CDR3 extends over 13 amino acids. The CDR3 protein is CASSFDRRQPQHF. The CDR3 coding sequence is TGTGCCAGCAGTTTCGACAGAAGGCAGCCCCAGCATTTT.

J is TRBJ1-6 and V is TRBV28, with D unclear. Germline assignment: CDR1 MDHEN and CDR2 SYDVKM. Trimming stripped 7 bases from V and 4 bases from J, with 14 bases between. The CDR3 is 15 residues long. CDR3 protein: CASITHSNYNSPLHF. Written as DNA, the CDR3 is TGTGCCAGCATAACCCACTCAAATTATAATTCACCCCTCCACTTT.

This clone was counted between two and nine times. The chain links TRBV18 to TRBJ1-6; weak D call: TRBD1 (6 bases). CDR1 is KGHSH and CDR2 is LQKENI in the germline V gene. V lost 3 bases to trimming and J lost 7 bases, with 13 bases between them. The CDR3 covers 15 residues. The DNA for the CDR3 is TGTGCCAGCTCACCCGTCCCGGGACAAAATTCACCCCTCCACTTT. Residues: CASSPVPGQNSPLHF. Using reference TRBV18 and TRBJ1-6 for the parts outside the CDR3, the full variable domain is NAGVMQNPRHLVRRRGQEARLRCSPMKGHSHVYWYRQLPEEGLKFMVYLQKENIIDESGMPKERFSAEFPKEGPSILRIQQVVRGDSAAYFCASSPVPGQNSPLHFGNGTRLTVT.

The genes are TRBV7-2 and TRBJ1-1; TRBD1 aligns across 7 bases. The CDR3 has 14 amino acids. The V gene's germline CDR1 is SGHTA and CDR2 FQGNSA. The junction had 3 bases not matched to a gene; V was cut back by 5 bases and J by 0 bases. The CDR3 protein is CASSPDRLNTEAFF. CDR3 sequence (DNA): TGTGCCAGCAGCCCGGACAGGCTGAACACTGAAGCTTTCTTT. The entire variable domain, with the rest obtained from reference TRBV7-2 and TRBJ1-1, is as follows: GAGVSQSPSNKVTEKGKDVELRCDPISGHTALYWYRQSLGQGLEFLIYFQGNSAPDKSGLPSDRFSAERTGGSVSTLTIQRTQQEDSAVYLCASSPDRLNTEAFFGQGTRLTVV.

This clone was detected only a few times. The chain joins TRBV9 to TRBJ2-3, with D perhaps TRBD2 (6 bases). The length of the CDR3 is 14 residues. Germline loops: CDR1 SGDLS, CDR2 YYNGEE. Trimming left V 2 bases short and J 2 bases short, with 9 bases between. The DNA for the CDR3 is TGTGCCAGCAGCGTTAGCGGACTCACAGATACGCAGTATTTT. Protein: CASSVSGLTDTQYF.